The 14 T cell receptor beta chains in this list originate from one sample, sequenced in a study of beta chain features in type 1 diabetes. Broader study findings: For Type 1 diabetes patients, all four CD4+ subsets carried TCRB CDR3s that were moderately but significantly shorter.

Their antigen targets remain unknown. Sequencing targeted expressed TCRB transcripts, as all isolated RNA had been reverse transcribed. Assay: immunoSEQ multiplex PCR; the TCRdb copy retains only in-frame clones and omits some. Among about 660,000 clones listed, over 12% were seen once. Sequenced material: naive CD4+ T cells from blood. These receptors originate from a man between 18 and 29 years old with type 1 diabetes.

This clone occurred a few times. The chain recombines TRBV9 with TRBJ1-6; possibly TRBD1 for D (5 bases). Trimming left V 3 bases short and J 9 bases short, with 13 bases between. The germline gives CDR1 SGDLS, CDR2 YYNGEE. The CDR3 runs to 14 residues. CDR3 amino acids: CASSAGNGGSPLHF. Written as DNA, the CDR3 is TGTGCCAGCAGCGCGGGTAATGGGGGTTCACCCCTCCACTTT.

The rearrangement joins TRBV29-1 to TRBJ1-4; D perhaps matches TRBD1 (5 bases). The length of the CDR3 is 13 residues. Looked up from germline, CDR1 is SQVTM and CDR2 is ANQGSEA. V lost 6 bases, J lost 7 bases, and 15 bases lay in between. The CDR3: CSVRGTEGEKLFF. Here the CDR3 DNA reads TGCAGCGTGAGGGGAACCGAGGGTGAAAAACTGTTTTTT.

The gene calls are TRBV29-1 and TRBJ1-1; the D is unclear. Trimming removed 4 bases from V and 0 bases from J, with 9 bases in between. The CDR3 covers 13 residues. Germline V CDR1 and CDR2: SQVTM, ANQGSEA. CDR3 sequence (DNA): TGCAGCGTTGCGGGTCTTCTGAACACTGAAGCTTTCTTT. The encoded protein is CSVAGLLNTEAFF. The variable domain in full, completed from reference TRBV29-1 and TRBJ1-1, reads SAVISQKPSRDICQRGTSLTIQCQVDSQVTMMFWYRQQPGQSLTLIATANQGSEATYESGFVIDKFPISRPNLTFSTLTVSNMSPEDSSIYLCSVAGLLNTEAFFGQGTRLTVV.

This clone was picked up a small number of times. V and J are TRBV5-4 and TRBJ1-2, with 8 nucleotides matching TRBD1. Germline assignment: CDR1 SGHNT and CDR2 YYREEE (reference sequence). Germline trimming cut 2 bases from V and 2 bases from J; bases unmatched to any gene: 5. This CDR3 spans 15 amino acids. The chain's CDR3 is CASSLGGQANYGYTF. The CDR3 DNA reads TGTGCCAGCAGCTTAGGGGGACAGGCCAACTATGGCTACACCTTC.

This chain uses TRBV11-1 with TRBJ1-2; D perhaps matches TRBD1 (5 bases). This CDR3 region has 15 residues. The V end was cut by 5 bases, the J end by 3 bases, with 16 bases between. Germline assignment: CDR1 SGHAT and CDR2 FQDESV (reference sequence). The CDR3, as DNA: TGTGCCAGCAGCGTCCCGGAAGACAGACACTATGGCTACACCTTC. This translates into CASSVPEDRHYGYTF. The whole variable domain, filled in from reference TRBV11-1 and TRBJ1-2, reads EAEVAQSPRYKITEKSQAVAFWCDPISGHATLYWYRQILGQGPELLVQFQDESVVDDSQLPKDRFSAERLKGVDSTLKIQPAELGDSAMYLCASSVPEDRHYGYTFGSGTRLTVV.

In its sample, this clone was seen a few times. The chain recombines TRBV7-9 with TRBJ2-1, with D perhaps matching TRBD1 (5 bases). Deletions cut 5 bases from V and 0 bases from J, with 17 bases between. The CDR3 runs 17 residues. In germline, CDR1 is SEHNR, CDR2 FQNEAQ (reference sequence). CDR3 loop: CASSPRTTLSSYNEQFF. The DNA for the CDR3 is TGTGCCAGCAGCCCTCGGACAACTCTTAGCTCCTACAATGAGCAGTTCTTC.

The rearrangement links TRBV7-9 to TRBJ1-3; D is unclear. This CDR3 is built from 15 residues. V was shortened by 6 bases and J by 4 bases, with 16 bases between the two germline ends. The germline CDR1 and CDR2 sequences are SEHNR and FQNEAQ (reference sequence). Here the CDR3 reads CASSPPGRSGNTIYF. The DNA for the CDR3 is TGTGCCAGCAGTCCGCCAGGTCGGTCCGGAAACACCATATATTTT.

The chain carries TRBV5-4 and TRBJ2-5, with 8 bases fitting TRBD1. The length of the CDR3 is 15 residues. Germline trimming cut 3 bases from V and 5 bases from J; bases unmatched to any gene: 9. CDR1 is SGHNT, CDR2 YYREEE, per germline (reference sequence). For the CDR3, the DNA is TGTGCCAGCAGCTACCGGACAGGGCCGTGGGAGACCCAGTACTTC. It specifies CASSYRTGPWETQYF. The full variable domain, with the rest looked up from reference TRBV5-4 and TRBJ2-5, is ETGVTQSPTHLIKTRGQQVTLRCSSQSGHNTVSWYQQALGQGPQFIFQYYREEENGRGNFPPRFSGLQFPNYSSELNVNALELDDSALYLCASSYRTGPWETQYFGPGTRLLVL.

The CDR3 coding sequence is TGTGCCAGCAGTTCTAGCGGTGGCACAGATACGCAGTATTTT. Translating it yields CASSSSGGTDTQYF. The rearrangement uses TRBV28 and TRBJ2-3; 7 bases are shared with TRBD2. In germline, CDR1 is MDHEN, CDR2 SYDVKM. J lost 1 base, V lost 4 bases, and 2 bases had no gene match. This CDR3 is built from 14 residues.

The sample holds a few counts of this clone. V is TRBV18 and J is TRBJ2-1; D remains ambiguous. The CDR3 consists of 12 residues. Germline CDR1 and CDR2: KGHSH and LQKENI. The V end lost 10 bases, the J end lost 7 bases, and 14 bases lay between the germline ends. The CDR3 sequence is CATDRVANEQFF. The CDR3 region has the DNA TGTGCCACCGACCGAGTGGCGAATGAGCAGTTCTTC.

The V and J genes are TRBV5-1 and TRBJ2-3; D may be TRBD2 (6 bases). Germline V CDR1 and CDR2: SGHRS, YFSETQ. The CDR3 runs 16 residues. Trimming removed 1 base at V and 1 base at J, with 13 bases between. DNA for the CDR3: TGCGCCAGCAGCTTGTCTGCGGGCGGGGGCACAGATACGCAGTATTTT. Its translation: CASSLSAGGGTDTQYF.

The chain couples TRBV7-9 to TRBJ1-1, with D unclear. This CDR3 contains 12 residues. Trimming took 4 bases from V and 14 from J, leaving 17 bases between them. Germline V gene sequence: CDR1 SEHNR, CDR2 FQNEAQ (reference sequence). The CDR3: CASSSIPDLNFF. The CDR3 DNA reads as TGTGCCAGCAGCTCGATCCCGGACCTAAACTTCTTT.

The rearrangement joins TRBV7-2 to TRBJ2-7; a weak D match, TRBD1 (6 bases). With 5 bases removed from V and 0 bases from J, the gap between germline ends came to 11 bases. From germline, CDR1 is SGHTA and CDR2 FQGNSA. The CDR3 totals 14 residues. CDR3 in amino acids: CASSRDTSSYEQYF. The CDR3 coding sequence is TGTGCCAGCAGCCGGGACACGAGCTCCTACGAGCAGTACTTC.

The chain recombines TRBV9 with TRBJ2-3, with D perhaps matching TRBD2 (5 bases). Between the trimmed V and J ends, which lost 0 bases and 1 base, there was a span of 9 bases. This CDR3 comprises 15 residues. CDR1 is SGDLS and CDR2 is YYNGEE in the germline V gene. The CDR3 DNA is TGTGCCAGCAGCGTAGGAGGGAGTGGCACAGATACGCAGTATTTT. Translation: CASSVGGSGTDTQYF.